This TCR beta chain was captured in a study of control samples from healthy donors and cancer patients. The length of the CDR3 is 14 residues. The germline CDR1 and CDR2 sequences are SGHRS and YFSETQ. Trimming pared 6 bases from V and 0 bases from J, leaving 12 bases between. The method was immunoSEQ multiplex PCR; TCRdb's version includes in-frame clones alone and lacks a portion of them. The sample yields about 120,000 clones, about 83% seen once. The chain carries TRBV5-1 and TRBJ1-1; possibly TRBD1 for D (6 bases). The TCR was taken from a man under 40 in good health. The sample consisted of blood. The CDR3 is CASKGGTMNTEAFF. The CDR3 DNA follows: TGCGCCAGCAAGGGGGGCACCATGAACACTGAAGCTTTCTTT.